The present entry profiles one T cell receptor beta chain with its context. These data originate in a study of blood T cell repertoires in COVID-19. Study-wide background: Whether acute or convalescent, the COVID-19 samples came from the United States, Italy and Spain. The analysed material was cDNA or gDNA that came from T cells, B-cell-depleted T cells, or PBMCs.

The germline CDR1 and CDR2 sequences are LGHNA and YNFKEQ. CDR3 length: 14 amino acids. V was pared by 0 bases and J by 4 bases, with 9 bases between. Original analysis: Nucleated cell number was recorded as an estimate derived from reference gene primer amplification. Sequencing was performed with immunoSEQ multiplex PCR; in TCRdb, only in-frame clones are kept and a portion is missing. V and J calls and clone size are given by that table; D and trimming were obtained from the DNA. The sample lists fewer than 120,000 clones; 70% to 90% were seen once. This clonotype originated in a human donor in a cohort sampled during active COVID-19. This rearrangement joins TRBV4-2 to TRBJ2-5; a weak D match, TRBD1 (5 bases). Sequenced input: peripheral blood. The DNA for the CDR3 is TGTGCCAGCAGCCAAGATCAGGGCCGAGAGACCCAGTACTTC. Translated, it gives CASSQDQGRETQYF.